One and the same sample provided the 24 T cell receptor beta chains below, sequenced in a study of shared clonotypes between healthy human individuals. Here immunoSEQ multiplex PCR was the method, and the copy in TCRdb shows in-frame clones only, minus some. The table has millions of clones, more than 80% seen once. Sample: naive CD4+ T cells from PBMCs. The subset: CD45RA+ positively selected. These receptors originate from a man in his late teens or twenties in good health. Some clones in this sample may be carry-over from other donors' samples.

In this sample, this clone turned up a few times. V and J are TRBV25-1 and TRBJ1-1; D remains ambiguous. The CDR3 length is 12 residues. In germline, CDR1 is MGHDK, CDR2 SYGVNS. The V end was cut by 3 bases, the J end by 11 bases, with 13 bases between. The CDR3 nucleotides are TGTGCCAGCAGTGACGATGCTACCCGGGCTTTCTTT. Translation gives CASSDDATRAFF.

This clone was detected a few times. The chain couples TRBV28 to TRBJ1-3; no clear D gene. Germline CDR1 is MDHEN and CDR2 is SYDVKM. The CDR3 is made up of 13 amino acids. Between the trimmed V and J ends, which lost 7 bases and 3 bases, there was a span of 10 bases. CDR3 residues: CASTLGGGNTIYF. DNA for the CDR3: TGTGCCAGCACCCTCGGAGGTGGAAACACCATATATTTT. Full variable domain (missing parts from reference TRBV28 and TRBJ1-3): DVKVTQSSRYLVKRTGEKVFLECVQDMDHENMFWYRQDPGLGLRLIYFSYDVKMKEKGDIPEGYSVSREKKERFSLILESASTNQTSMYLCASTLGGGNTIYFGEGSWLTVV.

The chain employs TRBV2 and TRBJ2-7; D gene ambiguous. The germline V gene encodes CDR1 SNHLY and CDR2 FYNNEI. V was shortened by 5 bases and J by 5 bases, with 7 bases between the two germline ends. The CDR3 runs 11 residues. The CDR3 spells CASSPWDEQYF. The CDR3 DNA sequence: TGTGCCAGCAGTCCTTGGGACGAGCAGTACTTC.

Remarks on this clone: The same CDR3 is also encoded by other DNA sequences in this sample. The chain carries TRBV29-1 and TRBJ2-1; D uncertain. Germline loops: CDR1 SQVTM, CDR2 ANQGSEA. The CDR3 spans 10 residues. Trimming took 2 bases from V and 8 from J, leaving 4 bases between them. CDR3 amino acids: CSVEIHEQFF. The CDR3 DNA sequence: TGCAGCGTTGAAATACATGAGCAGTTCTTC.

The rearrangement links TRBV7-2 to TRBJ2-1; maybe TRBD1 (5 bases). Germline V gene lookup returns CDR1 SGHTA and CDR2 FQGNSA. The CDR3 has 15 amino acids. Trimming took off 2 bases at V and 5 bases at J, with 13 bases between the two ends. CDR3 sequence reads: CASSLNGAENNEQFF. CDR3 sequence (DNA): TGTGCCAGCAGCTTAAATGGGGCGGAGAACAATGAGCAGTTCTTC.

The chain carries TRBV5-4 and TRBJ1-2; D remains ambiguous. The CDR3 contains 14 residues. V shed 0 bases and J shed 5 bases, with 11 bases lying between them. The germline V gene encodes CDR1 SGHNT and CDR2 YYREEE (reference sequence). The CDR3 DNA follows: TGTGCCAGCAGCTTGGCCAAAAAGGGATATGGCTACACCTTC. This sequence encodes CASSLAKKGYGYTF.

On this clone itself: The sample carries other DNA sequences with the same CDR3. The chain couples TRBV27 to TRBJ2-7; TRBD2 aligns across 12 bases. CDR1 and CDR2 from the germline V gene are MNHEY and SMNVEV (reference sequence). The CDR3 is 15 amino acids. With 6 bases clipped from V and 1 base from J, the junction kept 4 bases outside the gene matches. In DNA form, the CDR3 reads TGTGCCAGCAGCCTAGCGGGAGGGCCTTCCTACGAGCAGTACTTC. Translating gives CASSLAGGPSYEQYF.

This sequence joins TRBV6-1 and TRBJ2-6; no reliable D call. Germline CDR1 reads MNHNS; CDR2 reads SASEGT. V was clipped by 2 bases and J by 2 bases, with 10 bases between them. The CDR3 length is 16 residues. CDR3: CASSELRATGANVLTF. For the CDR3, the DNA is TGTGCCAGCAGTGAATTAAGGGCTACTGGGGCCAACGTCCTGACTTTC.

The chain is built from TRBV18 and TRBJ2-7; D gene unclear. The germline V gene has CDR1 KGHSH and CDR2 LQKENI. This CDR3 contains 13 residues. Trimming removed 2 bases from V and 3 bases from J, with 8 bases in between. The CDR3 region is CASSPNAGYEQYF. The CDR3, as DNA: TGTGCCAGCTCACCAAATGCAGGCTACGAGCAGTACTTC.

This clone was observed a handful of times. The V and J genes are TRBV4-1 and TRBJ2-2; TRBD2 aligns across 11 bases. Looked up from germline, CDR1 is MGHRA and CDR2 is YSYEKL. V lost 3 bases and J lost 10; bases outside the gene matches: 7. This CDR3 comprises 15 residues. The CDR3 loop reads CASSQVPGLAEELFF. The CDR3 nucleotides read TGCGCCAGCAGCCAGGTACCGGGACTAGCGGAGGAGCTGTTTTTT.

The chain combines TRBV2 with TRBJ2-2; D is uncertain. The ends were cut back, 6 bases at V and 1 base at J, with 9 bases in the middle. Germline V CDR1 and CDR2: SNHLY, FYNNEI. The CDR3 totals 14 residues. The CDR3 loop reads CASRGSLNTGELFF. CDR3 DNA: TGTGCCAGCAGGGGCAGCCTGAACACCGGGGAGCTGTTTTTT.

This chain connects TRBV28 to TRBJ1-3; 7 bases are shared with TRBD1. CDR3 length equals 15 residues. The V and J ends lost 6 bases and 3 bases, in that order; junction bases with no gene match: 8. From germline, CDR1 is MDHEN and CDR2 SYDVKM. The CDR3 spells CASSPTGAFGNTIYF. The CDR3 DNA follows: TGTGCCAGCAGCCCAACAGGGGCGTTTGGAAACACCATATATTTT.

This clone was recorded once. This chain joins TRBV27 and TRBJ2-5, with a possible D match to TRBD1 (5 bases). There are 15 residues in the CDR3. Germline V gene lookup returns CDR1 MNHEY and CDR2 SMNVEV (reference sequence). V was shortened by 5 bases and J by 4 bases, with 17 bases between the two germline ends. As DNA, the CDR3 is TGTGCCAGCAGTGGGAAAGGGGTTTCTACAGAGACCCAGTACTTC. Translated, it gives CASSGKGVSTETQYF.

The V and J genes are TRBV28 and TRBJ2-1; D remains unclear. The CDR3 is 12 residues long. Per the germline V gene, CDR1 is MDHEN and CDR2 is SYDVKM. Trimming removed 3 bases at V and 12 bases at J, with 12 bases between. This CDR3 reads CASSFFTGGQFF. The CDR3, as DNA: TGTGCCAGCAGTTTCTTCACGGGTGGGCAGTTCTTC.

The chain combines TRBV30 with TRBJ2-5; D is perhaps TRBD2 (6 bases). CDR3 length: 16 amino acids. Germline lookup yields CDR1 GTSNPN and CDR2 SVGIG (reference sequence). The V end lost 5 bases, the J end lost 0 bases, and 19 bases lay between the germline ends. DNA of the CDR3: TGTGCCTGGGCGGGACCGACCCGGGACTACCAAGAGACCCAGTACTTC. Residues: CAWAGPTRDYQETQYF.

This clone has only a few counts. The chain combines TRBV19 with TRBJ1-2; D gene ambiguous. The CDR3 has 13 amino acids. Trimming removed 3 bases at V and 4 bases at J, with 9 bases between. Per germline, CDR1 LNHDA and CDR2 SQIVND (reference sequence). The DNA of the CDR3 is TGTGCCAGTAGTATGAGGCAGCGCTATGGCTACACCTTC. Translated: CASSMRQRYGYTF.

Note on this clone: Other DNA sequences in this sample translate to the same CDR3. The chain has TRBV29-1 and TRBJ2-1; no clear D. CDR3 length equals 11 residues. Germline CDR1 is SQVTM and CDR2 is ANQGSEA. The V end was cut by 1 base, the J end by 7 bases, with 5 bases between. The CDR3 DNA reads as TGCAGCGTTGAAGGAAGGAATGAGCAGTTCTTC. This encodes CSVEGRNEQFF.

The genes are TRBV29-1 and TRBJ2-6; D not certain. This CDR3 contains 14 residues. The germline V gene has CDR1 SQVTM and CDR2 ANQGSEA. V lost 6 bases and J 0 bases, leaving 9 bases between the germline ends. This CDR3 is CSVAWFSGANVLTF. Written as DNA, the CDR3 is TGCAGCGTCGCTTGGTTCTCTGGGGCCAACGTCCTGACTTTC.

This chain links TRBV5-1 with TRBJ2-5, with D tentatively TRBD1 (6 bases). Germline V gene lookup returns CDR1 SGHRS and CDR2 YFSETQ. With 1 base removed from V and 5 bases from J, the gap between germline ends came to 15 bases. This CDR3 has 15 residues. The CDR3 nucleotides are TGCGCCAGCAGCTTGTATGGCCAAACAGGGGAGACCCAGTACTTC. It is translated as CASSLYGQTGETQYF.

The gene calls are TRBV7-3 and TRBJ2-5; D may be TRBD2 (6 bases). The CDR3 sequence is 14 residues long. Germline loops: CDR1 SGHTA, CDR2 FQGTGA. V dropped 6 bases and J dropped 4 bases, with 15 bases sitting between them. The CDR3 region is CASSSPSVGETQYF. In DNA form, the CDR3 reads TGTGCCAGCAGTTCACCTAGCGTGGGAGAGACCCAGTACTTC.

The chain combines TRBV7-6 with TRBJ2-1; D is possibly TRBD1 (6 bases). There are 17 residues in the CDR3. Trimming took off 4 bases at V and 2 bases at J, with 18 bases between the two ends. Germline V gene lookup returns CDR1 SGHVS and CDR2 FNYEAQ. CDR3 sequence (DNA): TGTGCCAGCAGCTCTCGTTACAGGGCGCCGACCTACAATGAGCAGTTCTTC. Amino acid sequence: CASSSRYRAPTYNEQFF.

The chain employs TRBV18 and TRBJ1-1; no clear D gene. From germline, CDR1 is KGHSH and CDR2 LQKENI. The CDR3 runs to 12 residues. Trimming cost V 2 bases and J 6 bases, with 7 bases left between them. The CDR3 DNA reads TGTGCCAGCTCACCAGAGGGTGCTGAAGCTTTCTTT. It specifies CASSPEGAEAFF.

The V call is TRBV4-3, the J call TRBJ2-3; 7 positions agree with TRBD2. J was trimmed by 5 bases and V by 1 base; bases with no gene match: 15. The CDR3 contains 18 residues. The germline CDR1 and CDR2 sequences are LGHNA and YSLEER. The CDR3, as DNA: TGCGCCAGCAGCCAAGGAGGGGCGGGAGTTCTTTCTCTAGATACGCAGTATTTT. This gives the protein CASSQGGAGVLSLDTQYF.

The V gene is TRBV4-1, the J gene TRBJ2-3, with 9 bases aligning to TRBD2. The CDR3 spans 17 residues. J lost 2 bases, V lost 8 bases, and 14 bases had no gene match. Germline CDR1 reads MGHRA; CDR2 reads YSYEKL. The CDR3 region is CASARGAAGGTTDTQYF. The CDR3 DNA reads as TGCGCCAGCGCAAGGGGGGCAGCGGGAGGTACCACAGATACGCAGTATTTT.